Listed here are 25 T cell receptor beta chains from one sample, sequenced in a study of blood T cell repertoires in COVID-19. Method: immunoSEQ multiplex PCR; TCRdb's copy keeps in-frame clones and lacks some. The sample has about 230,000 clones, 65% to 90% seen once. Sequencing used peripheral blood. The origin of the receptors is a woman aged 45 to 65 with acute or convalescent COVID-19.

The chain is built from TRBV6-5 and TRBJ1-2; 8 nucleotides agree with TRBD1. Germline V gives CDR1 MNHEY, CDR2 SVGAGI. This CDR3 has 14 amino acids. V gave up 4 bases and J gave up 0 bases; unmatched junction bases: 1. The CDR3 bases are TGTGCCAGCAGTTGGACAGGGACTAACTATGGCTACACCTTC. It translates to CASSWTGTNYGYTF.

This chain connects TRBV11-2 to TRBJ1-4; unclear D gene. CDR1 SGHAT and CDR2 FQNNGV come from the germline V gene. The CDR3 length is 15 residues. V gave up 3 bases and J gave up 3 bases, with 11 bases separating them. The CDR3 bases are TGTGCCAGCAGCTTCCCAGGCTTGGCTAATGAAAAACTGTTTTTT. Protein sequence: CASSFPGLANEKLFF.

The rearrangement uses TRBV6-5 and TRBJ1-2; D gene ambiguous. The CDR3 has 13 residues. V gave up 5 bases and J gave up 8 bases, with 15 bases separating them. The germline CDR1 and CDR2 sequences are MNHEY and SVGAGI. The CDR3 sequence is CASSPDIIAGYTF. In nucleotides, the CDR3 is TGTGCCAGCAGTCCCGACATCATTGCGGGCTACACCTTC.

The chain employs TRBV19 and TRBJ1-5; D is possibly TRBD1 (5 bases). V lost 3 bases to trimming and J lost 0 bases, with 9 bases between them. CDR1 and CDR2 (germline): LNHDA, SQIVND (reference sequence). The CDR3 is 15 residues long. The CDR3 region has the DNA TGTGCCAGTAGTATGGGGCAGTATAGCAATCAGCCCCAGCATTTT. Its protein product is CASSMGQYSNQPQHF. Together with reference TRBV19 and TRBJ1-5, the CDR3 gives the full variable domain: DGGITQSPKYLFRKEGQNVTLSCEQNLNHDAMYWYRQDPGQGLRLIYYSQIVNDFQKGDIAEGYSVSREKKESFPLTVTSAQKNPTAFYLCASSMGQYSNQPQHFGDGTRLSIL.

J is TRBJ2-1 and V is TRBV11-2; 9 nucleotides match TRBD2. Trimming cost V 2 bases and J 9 bases; bases outside gene matches: 11. This CDR3 has 16 amino acids. In germline, CDR1 is SGHAT, CDR2 FQNNGV. The CDR3 here is CASSLWTAGGPGEQFF. CDR3 sequence (DNA): TGTGCCAGCAGCTTATGGACCGCGGGAGGGCCGGGTGAGCAGTTCTTC.

The chain has TRBV29-1 and TRBJ2-1; 8 bases agree with TRBD2. The CDR3 length is 11 residues. Germline-derived CDR1 and CDR2 are SQVTM and ANQGSEA. V lost 8 bases and J lost 8; bases outside the gene matches: 5. The CDR3 region has the DNA TGCAGCTCCGGGAGGGCCGATGAGCAGTTCTTC. Its translation: CSSGRADEQFF.

This clone was seen a few times. V usage is TRBV15 and J usage is TRBJ1-2, with 11 bases matching TRBD1. From germline, CDR1 is LNHNV and CDR2 YYDKDF (reference sequence). The CDR3 sequence is 17 residues long. V shed 1 base and J 4 bases; nucleotides not matched to a gene: 8. The CDR3 loop is CATSRAGTGGTVYGYTF. CDR3 coding DNA: TGTGCCACCAGCAGAGCCGGGACAGGGGGTACTGTCTATGGCTACACCTTC.

V usage is TRBV28 and J usage is TRBJ1-6, with D perhaps TRBD1 (6 bases). The ends were cut back, 2 bases at V and 2 bases at J, with 10 bases in the middle. This CDR3 has 16 amino acids. Germline-derived CDR1 and CDR2 are MDHEN and SYDVKM. Here the CDR3 reads CASSLLRDTYNSPLHF. The CDR3 coding sequence is TGTGCCAGCAGTTTACTCCGGGACACCTATAATTCACCCCTCCACTTT.

The chain recombines TRBV7-6 with TRBJ2-4; 8 bases are shared with TRBD1. Germline CDR1 SGHVS, CDR2 FNYEAQ. The CDR3 sequence is 16 residues long. Unmatched junction bases numbered 6, after V lost 5 bases and J lost 0 bases. CDR3 sequence: CASSLGTGRAKNIQYF. The CDR3 region has the DNA TGTGCCAGCAGCCTAGGGACAGGCCGAGCCAAAAACATTCAGTACTTC.

The V call is TRBV5-1, the J call TRBJ2-3; D might be TRBD2 (5 bases). The CDR3 extends over 16 amino acids. Germline V gives CDR1 SGHRS, CDR2 YFSETQ. The V end was cut by 0 bases, the J end by 5 bases, with 16 bases between. The CDR3 DNA reads as TGCGCCAGCAGCTTGGCCACGGGGTTTGGCCAAGATACGCAGTATTTT. It is translated as CASSLATGFGQDTQYF.

This chain joins TRBV20-1 and TRBJ2-7, with TRBD1 as a possible D gene (5 bases). Germline lookup yields CDR1 DFQATT and CDR2 SNEGSKA (reference sequence). CDR3 length: 11 amino acids. The CDR3 DNA follows: TGCAGCCATGTGGGGCTCCGCGAGCAGTACTTC. It translates to CSHVGLREQYF.

The gene calls are TRBV5-4 and TRBJ2-7; 8 bases are shared with TRBD1. CDR3 length: 15 amino acids. Germline loops: CDR1 SGHNT, CDR2 YYREEE (reference sequence). After removal of 0 bases from V and 4 bases from J, the junction contained 6 bases not matched to a gene. The DNA of the CDR3 is TGTGCCAGCAGCTTGGGCGCGACAGGGGAATACGAGCAGTACTTC. It codes for CASSLGATGEYEQYF. Combining the CDR3 with reference TRBV5-4 and TRBJ2-7 gives the whole variable domain ETGVTQSPTHLIKTRGQQVTLRCSSQSGHNTVSWYQQALGQGPQFIFQYYREEENGRGNFPPRFSGLQFPNYSSELNVNALELDDSALYLCASSLGATGEYEQYFGPGTRLTVT.

The chain joins TRBV28 to TRBJ2-1; D not certain. In germline, CDR1 is MDHEN, CDR2 SYDVKM. V was clipped by 7 bases and J by 9 bases, with 16 bases between them. There are 13 residues in the CDR3. CDR3 sequence (DNA): TGTGCCAGCACTGACTTGCCTGTTTTTGAGCAGTTCTTC. Translated, it gives CASTDLPVFEQFF.

The V call is TRBV28, the J call TRBJ2-7; TRBD1 aligns across 8 bases. This CDR3 is built from 14 residues. Per the germline V gene, CDR1 is MDHEN and CDR2 is SYDVKM. The V and J ends lost 5 bases and 1 base, in that order; junction bases with no gene match: 4. CDR3 sequence (DNA): TGTGCCAGCAGTGCGGACAGGGTGTCCTACGAGCAGTACTTC. As protein: CASSADRVSYEQYF.

This CDR3 reads CASSLIQRLFVETQYF. CDR3 DNA sequence: TGTGCCAGCAGCTTGATTCAGCGGTTGTTCGTAGAGACCCAGTACTTC. The V and J genes are TRBV5-6 and TRBJ2-5, with a possible D match to TRBD2 (5 bases). The V end lost 1 base, the J end lost 4 bases, and 17 bases lay between the germline ends. This CDR3 has 16 amino acids. CDR1 is SGHDT and CDR2 is YYEEEE in the germline V gene.

CDR3 sequence reads: CASSIGWSINEKLFF. The CDR3 DNA follows: TGTGCCAGTAGTATAGGATGGAGTATTAATGAAAAACTGTTTTTT. V and J are TRBV19 and TRBJ1-4; D is ambiguous. Trimming cost V 1 base and J 4 bases, with 10 bases left between them. From germline, CDR1 is LNHDA and CDR2 SQIVND (reference sequence). The CDR3 spans 15 residues.

The chain is built from TRBV7-3 and TRBJ2-3; tentative D call: TRBD1 (6 bases). V shed 4 bases and J shed 4 bases, with 18 bases lying between them. The germline V gene encodes CDR1 SGHTA and CDR2 FQGTGA. The CDR3 extends over 16 amino acids. CDR3 in amino acids: CASSSGTKKGADTQYF. CDR3 coding DNA: TGTGCCAGCAGCTCGGGGACAAAGAAGGGAGCAGATACGCAGTATTTT.

The chain has TRBV7-9 and TRBJ1-1; no clear D gene. Germline-derived CDR1 and CDR2 are SEHNR and FQNEAQ (reference sequence). The ends were cut back, 5 bases at V and 7 bases at J, with 17 bases in the middle. This CDR3 is 14 amino acids long. CDR3 in DNA: TGTGCCAGCAGCCCCCCGGCCCCAGGTAATGAAGCTTTCTTT. It is translated as CASSPPAPGNEAFF.

The V and J genes are TRBV29-1 and TRBJ2-3; TRBD2 agrees at 12 bases. Per the germline V gene, CDR1 is SQVTM and CDR2 is ANQGSEA. The CDR3 has 14 amino acids. The J segment lost 1 base and the V segment lost 7 bases, leaving 3 bases of the junction unmatched. CDR3 bases: TGCAGCGGTCGACTAGCGGGGGGCACAGATACGCAGTATTTT. Translated, it gives CSGRLAGGTDTQYF.

This chain's CDR3 is CASSFSGDGGYTF. CDR3 in DNA: TGTGCCAGCAGTTTCTCAGGGGACGGTGGCTACACCTTC. The chain employs TRBV12-3 or TRBV12-4 and TRBJ1-2, with D maybe TRBD1 (6 bases). The ends were cut back, 3 bases at V and 7 bases at J, with 12 bases in the middle. CDR3 length: 13 residues.

This clone was picked up one time. V is TRBV3-1 (or the pseudogene TRBV3-2) and J is TRBJ2-5; 7 bases are shared with TRBD1. The ends lost 1 base at V and 14 bases at J; junction bases unmatched: 4. Germline CDR1 is LGHDT and CDR2 is YNNKEL (reference sequence). The CDR3 length is 11 residues. The CDR3 DNA follows: TGTGCCAGCAGCCAAGCCGGGACAGTATACTTC. As protein: CASSQAGTVYF.

The gene calls are TRBV21-1 and TRBJ2-1; the table's D call, TRBD2, was not checked against the DNA. TRBV21-1 is labeled a pseudogene. The CDR3 runs 16 residues. The CDR3 reads CASSNLMASGDNEQFF. DNA of the CDR3: TGTGCCAGCAGCAATCTCATGGCTAGCGGGGACAATGAGCAGTTCTTC.

This chain connects TRBV7-2 to TRBJ2-3, with D tentatively TRBD2 (6 bases). The CDR3 is made up of 15 amino acids. Germline V gives CDR1 SGHTA, CDR2 FQGNSA. The V gene lost 5 bases and the J gene lost 2 bases, with 14 bases spanning the gap. This CDR3 reads CASSAGRPSTDTQYF. The CDR3 DNA is TGTGCCAGCAGCGCGGGGCGGCCTTCCACAGATACGCAGTATTTT.

The chain has TRBV5-4 and TRBJ2-1; 8 bases agree with TRBD2. The CDR3 loop spans 14 amino acids. Germline lookup yields CDR1 SGHNT and CDR2 YYREEE (reference sequence). The trim removed 4 bases at V and 7 bases at J, leaving 7 bases unmatched. CDR3 DNA sequence: TGTGCCAGCAGCGTCCCTAGCGGGTATAATGAGCAGTTCTTC. It codes for CASSVPSGYNEQFF.

The gene calls are TRBV6-1 and TRBJ1-2; no clear D gene. CDR1 and CDR2 (germline): MNHNS, SASEGT. V was trimmed by 3 bases and J by 4 bases, leaving 3 bases between them. The CDR3 covers 11 residues. The CDR3 protein is CASSDLYGYTF. In DNA form, the CDR3 reads TGTGCCAGCAGTGATCTCTATGGCTACACCTTC.